The T cell receptor beta chain under discussion was sequenced for a study of cytomegalovirus exposure and HLA in healthy donors. Study-wide results and caveats: Follow-up analysis later connected one missense variant in DCLRE1C with trimming of TCR beta V- and J-genes. In an earlier analysis, most TCR beta V segments were productive about 90% or about 30% of the time. Indistinguishable V segments, including TRBV6-2 and TRBV6-3, were excluded. It was 150 to 200 TCR beta chains that were listed as cytomegalovirus-associated.

To note about this clone: Its specificity is unknown.

A multiplex PCR was run with 60 Vbeta primers and 13 Jbeta primers. Method: immunoSEQ multiplex PCR; TCRdb's copy keeps in-frame clones and lacks some. The repertoire includes a few hundred thousand clones, approximately 80% of them detected once, and 2.9% sits in the top ten. The CDR3 is made up of 15 amino acids. Germline V gene data show CDR1 as SQVTM and CDR2 as ANQGSEA. The V and J ends lost 6 bases and 0 bases, in that order; junction bases with no gene match: 8. The clonotype was recovered from a woman under 40 in good health and CMV-seronegative. This chain links TRBV29-1 with TRBJ1-2; the match to TRBD1 covers 9 bases. Sequencing was carried out using PBMCs. This CDR3 reads CSVTHGQGSNYGYTF. For the CDR3, the DNA is TGCAGCGTGACACACGGACAGGGGTCTAACTATGGCTACACCTTC.